This TCR beta chain was obtained from a study of blood T cell repertoires in COVID-19. Overall study: Collection of acute and convalescent COVID-19 samples took place in the United States, Italy and Spain. Sample material is recorded as cDNA or gDNA derived from T cells, B-cell-depleted T cells, or PBMCs.

CDR3 length: 16 amino acids. Germline CDR1 SGHNT, CDR2 YYREEE (reference sequence). J was trimmed by 1 base and V by 3 bases; bases with no gene match: 7. The Seattle patients joined while their infection was active and were tracked longitudinally afterward. This clone was seen a single time. Authors' methods: Counts of nucleated cells, estimated from reference gene primer amplification, were obtained. Profiled with immunoSEQ multiplex PCR; TCRdb holds only in-frame clones, not every one. Clone size and V and J calls were adopted from that table, with D and trimming inferred from the DNA. Seen here are approximately 250,000 clones, 86% observed once, and the top ten hold roughly 5.2%.

The chain combines TRBV5-4 with TRBJ1-1; TRBD1 aligns across 9 bases. Sequencing used peripheral blood. The source of this sequence is a woman aged 80 or over with COVID-19, enrolled during active disease. Written as DNA, the CDR3 is TGTGCCAGCAGCTACCCGGACAGGGGTAGGAACACTGAAGCTTTCTTT. Its protein is CASSYPDRGRNTEAFF.